This T cell receptor beta chain comes out of a study of blood T cell repertoires in COVID-19. Overall study context: The United States, Italy and Spain supplied acute and convalescent COVID-19 samples. In each case, the material was cDNA or gDNA derived from T cells, B-cell-depleted T cells, or PBMCs.

Per the study methods: Cell counts per sample came from amplifying reference gene primers. The assay was immunoSEQ multiplex PCR, and TCRdb's table has in-frame clones only and misses some. V and J calls and clone size are those listed in that table; D and trimming were worked out from the DNA. The sample lists around 620,000 clones, approximately 90% occurring once. Trimming at V came to 5 bases and at J to 6 bases, leaving 6 bases not matched to a gene. Germline V gene lookup returns CDR1 MGHRA and CDR2 YSYEKL. This CDR3 has 14 amino acids. The chain couples TRBV4-1 to TRBJ1-5; 8 nucleotides agree with TRBD1. Source material: peripheral blood. The TCR sequence derives from a woman between 18 and 29 years old with acute or convalescent COVID-19. Written as DNA, the CDR3 is TGCGCCAGCAGCGGAGGCAGGGGGCCTCAGCCCCAGCATTTT. Its protein product is CASSGGRGPQPQHF.